Listed below are T cell receptor beta chains from one sample, sequenced in a study of CDR3 diversity in severe acne. TCRdb re-derived calls from the PCR reads in MiXCR, one entry per CDR3 protein. The sample includes 85,000 to 120,000 distinct CDR3 sequences, roughly half seen only once; the top ten take around 11%. The sequenced sample consisted of blood. The receptors originated from a male donor with acne. The CDR3 runs from the conserved cysteine through the conserved F or W. Fields, in order: J gene, D gene, V gene, clone size, CDR3 DNA, CDR3 protein. D genes are given only for firm matches. Clone size appears in some rows only: once, few, many, or a class for an expanded clone.

TRBJ2-5,TRBD2,TRBV7-9,many,TGTGCCAGCAGCCCCCGCCCTGGGACTAGCGGGAGGGCAGGGCAAGAGACCCAGTACTTC,CASSPRPGTSGRAGQETQYF
TRBJ2-1,TRBD2,TRBV5-8,many,TGTGCCAGCAGCTTTAGGACTAGCGGGACCTACAATGAGCAGTTCTTC,CASSFRTSGTYNEQFF
TRBJ2-6,-,TRBV28,many,TGTGCCAGCAGTCCCCCCGAAATCTCTGGGGCCAACGTCCTGACTTTC,CASSPPEISGANVLTF
TRBJ2-7,TRBD2,TRBV7-2,-,TGTGCCAGCAGCCGGCGCGGGGGGGCCGAGCAGTACTTC,CASSRRGGAEQYF
TRBJ2-7,TRBD2,TRBV20-1,many,TGCAGTGTAGGCAGCGGGAAGTATAAGAGGGTCTACGAGCAGTACTTC,CSVGSGKYKRVYEQYF
TRBJ2-7,-,TRBV9,many,TGTGCCAGCAGCCCATCGGGATCAGACTCCTACGAGCAGTACTTC,CASSPSGSDSYEQYF
TRBJ2-7,TRBD2,TRBV5-1,-,TGCGCCAGCAGCTTGAGCGGGAGCGCGACCTACGAGCAGTACTTC,CASSLSGSATYEQYF
TRBJ2-3,TRBD1,TRBV20-1,few,TGCAGTGCTATAGGGGGGACAGGGAGGGTGACAGATACGCAGTATTTT,CSAIGGTGRVTDTQYF
TRBJ1-2,-,TRBV29-1,-,TGCAGCGTTGAAGAAGCAGGGAAGACGAACTATGGCTACACCTTC,CSVEEAGKTNYGYTF
TRBJ2-7,TRBD2,TRBV20-1,-,TGCAGTGTCCAGACTAGCGCCTCCTACGAGCAGTACTTC,CSVQTSASYEQYF
TRBJ2-6,TRBD1,TRBV29-1,-,TGCAGCGTCGAAAACAGGGGTCCCAGCTCTGGGGCCAACGTCCTGACTTTC,CSVENRGPSSGANVLTF
TRBJ1-2,TRBD1,TRBV4-2,few,TGTGCCAGCAGCCATGAAGTCTCCGGGACAGGGCACCCTTCCTTC,CASSHEVSGTGHPSF
TRBJ1-2,TRBD1,TRBV2,many,TGTGCCAGAGGGGACAGGACTAACTATGGCTACACCTTC,CARGDRTNYGYTF
TRBJ1-2,-,TRBV7-2,many,TGTGCCAGCAGCCAAAGGCGGACTAACTATGGCTACACCTTC,CASSQRRTNYGYTF
TRBJ2-1,TRBD1,TRBV10-3,-,TGTGCCATCAGTCCGCCATGCAAAGACAGGGGAGACAATGAGCAGTTCTTC,CAISPPCKDRGDNEQFF
TRBJ2-5,TRBD2,TRBV20-1,-,TGCAGTGCTAAGACTAGCGGGAGAAAAGAGACCCAGTACTTC,CSAKTSGRKETQYF
TRBJ2-2,TRBD2,TRBV5-4,-,TGTGCCAGCAGCTTGTCTAGCGGACGGGGCGGGGAGCTGTTTTTT,CASSLSSGRGGELFF
TRBJ1-4,-,TRBV15,-,TGTGCCACCAGCATCCCAGGGGATACCACTAATGAAAAACTGTTTTTT,CATSIPGDTTNEKLFF
TRBJ1-4,-,TRBV2,-,TGTGCCAGCAGAAGGGGTAAACTGTTTTTT,CASRRGKLFF
TRBJ1-1,-,TRBV25-1,-,TGTGCCAGCAGCGAATCCAGGCTTTTTCCTACTGAAGCTTTCTTT,CASSESRLFPTEAFF
TRBJ2-7,TRBD2,TRBV3-1,few,TGTGCCAGCAGCCAAGACCGGAGCGGGAGAGGGGAGCAGTACTTC,CASSQDRSGRGEQYF
TRBJ2-3,-,TRBV5-5,many,TGTGCCAGCAGCTTGCCAGGGTCCTTGGATACGCAGTATTTT,CASSLPGSLDTQYF
TRBJ2-3,-,TRBV20-1,-,TGCAGTGCACTAACGGGCGGGTATACGCAGTATTTT,CSALTGGYTQYF
TRBJ2-6,TRBD2,TRBV20-1,-,TGCAGTGCTAGAGTACTAGCGGGAGGCTACTCTGGGGCCAACGTCCTGACTTTC,CSARVLAGGYSGANVLTF
TRBJ2-3,TRBD2,TRBV20-1,once,TGCAGTGCTAGACCCACCTCCGGTAGCGGGAGCACAGATACGCAGTATTTT,CSARPTSGSGSTDTQYF
TRBJ2-7,-,TRBV12-3/TRBV12-4,once,TGTGCCAGCAGTTCAGCACTTGGGACATCTCAAACCTACGAGCAGTACTTC,CASSSALGTSQTYEQYF
TRBJ2-5,-,TRBV3-1,many,TGTGCCAGCAGCCAGAGGGGGGATGAGACCCAGTACTTC,CASSQRGDETQYF
TRBJ2-7,-,TRBV15,-,TGTGCCACCAGCAGAAGATGGGGGAGCGGCTACGAGCAGTACTTC,CATSRRWGSGYEQYF